This T cell receptor (beta chain) derives from a study of T cells in localized non-small cell lung cancer. Whole-study results and caveats: Adjacent lung tissue had a median 57 of the top 100 clones found in the tumor. Tumor showed lower T cell clonality than uninvolved adjacent lung, where it was highest. Longer overall survival was associated with a higher density of T cells in the blood.

TCRdb's copy holds only in-frame clones and misses some; the assay was immunoSEQ multiplex PCR. The table has 30,000 or so clones, 92% seen once; the top ten hold about 4.4%. CDR1 is SGHNT and CDR2 is YYREEE in the germline V gene (reference sequence). The length of the CDR3 is 17 residues. The germline V and J ends were trimmed by 0 bases and 8 bases, with 23 bases remaining between them. Remarks on this clone: Its antigen is not identified.

The sequence derives from a woman between 35 and 75 years old with stage III lung adenocarcinoma. The chain links TRBV5-4 to TRBJ1-2; no clear D gene. The sample in question was peripheral blood mononuclear cells, obtained before any cancer treatment. CDR3 protein: CASSLEPGRHMVVGYTF. CDR3 coding DNA: TGTGCCAGCAGCTTGGAACCAGGACGGCATATGGTTGTAGGCTACACCTTC.